The clone carrying this T cell receptor beta chain showed up just a few times. Its target is not known. The isolated RNA, all of it, was reverse transcribed, so expressed TCRB transcripts were what got sequenced. Clones were sequenced by immunoSEQ multiplex PCR, and TCRdb holds only the in-frame ones, with some missing. The sample lists about 360,000 clones, around 12% occurring once. The entry originates in a study of beta chain features in type 1 diabetes. Overall study results and limits: Among patients with Type 1 diabetes, TCRB CDR3s were moderately but significantly shorter in every one of the four CD4+ subsets. Naive, central memory and Treg TCRB repertoires seemed to resemble each other more closely in patients than they did in healthy donors.

What was sequenced was naive CD4+ T cells from blood. The receptor's source is a man aged 18 to 35 in good health.

The CDR3 coding sequence is TGTGCCATCAAGACCGGGACAGCCAGCAATGAGCAGTTCTTC. Its protein is CAIKTGTASNEQFF. The gene calls are TRBV7-9 and TRBJ2-1, with TRBD1 matching 7 bases. Germline-derived CDR1 and CDR2 are SEHNR and FQNEAQ (reference sequence). The CDR3 sequence is 14 residues long. V lost 10 bases to trimming and J lost 6 bases; unmatched junction nucleotides: 12.